Detailed here is one TCR beta chain. The entry originates in a study of Graves' ophthalmopathy and Graves' hyperthyroidism. Study background: Peripheral blood collection took place at initial diagnosis, before any treatment.

RNA transcripts yielded amplified TCR beta CDR3 regions. HTBI primers served in a first-round RT-PCR, which a second-round multiplex PCR followed. TCRdb independently ran MiXCR on the multiplex PCR reads; one entry per CDR3 protein. Among roughly 50,000 distinct CDR3 sequences, about 50% were seen once, and the ten largest hold 23%. The sequence derives from an adult man with Graves' ophthalmopathy. The sample was peripheral blood.

The CDR3 DNA sequence: TGTGCCAGCAGCTCATCCGGGACTAGCGGGAGGAACACCGGGGAGCTGTTTTTT. Amino acids: CASSSSGTSGRNTGELFF. This sequence joins TRBV9 and TRBJ2-2, with 14 bases aligning to TRBD2. V shed 4 bases and J 1 base; nucleotides not matched to a gene: 6. CDR1 and CDR2 from the germline V gene are SGDLS and YYNGEE. This CDR3 comprises 18 residues.